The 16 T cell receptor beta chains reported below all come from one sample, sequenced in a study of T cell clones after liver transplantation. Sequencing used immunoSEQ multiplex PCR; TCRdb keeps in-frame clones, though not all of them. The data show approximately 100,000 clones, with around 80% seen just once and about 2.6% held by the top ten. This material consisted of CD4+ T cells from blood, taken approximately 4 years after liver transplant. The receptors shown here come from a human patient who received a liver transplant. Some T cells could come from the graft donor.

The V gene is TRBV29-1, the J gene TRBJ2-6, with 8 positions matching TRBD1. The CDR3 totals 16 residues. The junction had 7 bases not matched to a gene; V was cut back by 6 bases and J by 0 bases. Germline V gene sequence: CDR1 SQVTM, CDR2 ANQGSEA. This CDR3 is CSVQGDRGSGANVLTF. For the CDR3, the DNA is TGCAGCGTCCAAGGAGACAGGGGCTCTGGGGCCAACGTCCTGACTTTC.

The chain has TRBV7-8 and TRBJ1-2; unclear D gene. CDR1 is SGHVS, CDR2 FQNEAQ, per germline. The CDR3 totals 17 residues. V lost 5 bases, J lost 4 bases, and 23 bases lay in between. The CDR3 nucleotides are TGTGCCAGCAGCCCGAGAGGTGGAGGGTCTGTGTCCTATGGCTACACCTTC. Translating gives CASSPRGGGSVSYGYTF.

The CDR3 coding sequence is TGTGCCAGCAGTCAACTAGCTTTGGGCACAGATACGCAGTATTTT. As protein: CASSQLALGTDTQYF. The chain links TRBV7-3 to TRBJ2-3; weak D call: TRBD2 (6 bases). V lost 6 bases, J lost 1 base, and 14 bases lay in between. CDR1 SGHTA and CDR2 FQGTGA come from the germline V gene. There are 15 residues in the CDR3.

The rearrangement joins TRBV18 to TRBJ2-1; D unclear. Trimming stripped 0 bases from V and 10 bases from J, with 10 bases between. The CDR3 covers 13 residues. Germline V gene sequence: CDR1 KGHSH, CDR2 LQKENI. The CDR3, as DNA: TGTGCCAGCTCACCACCCTCCCGCTTGGAGCAGTTCTTC. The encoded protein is CASSPPSRLEQFF.

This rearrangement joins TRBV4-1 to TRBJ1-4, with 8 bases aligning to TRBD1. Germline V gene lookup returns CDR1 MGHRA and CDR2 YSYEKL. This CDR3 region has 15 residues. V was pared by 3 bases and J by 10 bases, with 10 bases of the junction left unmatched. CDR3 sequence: CASSQALMDRVKLFF. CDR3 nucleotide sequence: TGCGCCAGCAGCCAGGCTTTAATGGACAGGGTAAAACTGTTTTTT.

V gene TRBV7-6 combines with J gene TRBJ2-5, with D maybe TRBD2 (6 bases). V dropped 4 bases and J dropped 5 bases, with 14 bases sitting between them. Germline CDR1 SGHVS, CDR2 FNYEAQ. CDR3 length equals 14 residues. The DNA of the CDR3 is TGTGCCAGCAGCTCCCAGGAGGGGCTGGAGACCCAGTACTTC. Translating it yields CASSSQEGLETQYF.

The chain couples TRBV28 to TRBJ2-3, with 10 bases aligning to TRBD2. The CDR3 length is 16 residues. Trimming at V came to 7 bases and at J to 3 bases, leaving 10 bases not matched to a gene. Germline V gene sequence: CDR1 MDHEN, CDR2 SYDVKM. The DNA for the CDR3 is TGTGCCAGCACAATCCTAGCGGGAGTTGGGACAGATACGCAGTATTTT. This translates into CASTILAGVGTDTQYF.

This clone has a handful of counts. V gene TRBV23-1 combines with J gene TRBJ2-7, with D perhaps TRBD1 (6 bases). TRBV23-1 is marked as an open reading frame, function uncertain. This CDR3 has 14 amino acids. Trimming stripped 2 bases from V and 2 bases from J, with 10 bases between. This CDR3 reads CASSQRGQPYEQYF. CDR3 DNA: TGCGCCAGCAGTCAAAGAGGACAGCCCTACGAGCAGTACTTC.

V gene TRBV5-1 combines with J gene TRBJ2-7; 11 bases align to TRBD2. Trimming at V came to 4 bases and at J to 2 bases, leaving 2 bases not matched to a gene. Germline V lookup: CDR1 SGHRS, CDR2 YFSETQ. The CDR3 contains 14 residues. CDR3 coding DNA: TGCGCCAGCAGCCTTAGCGGGGGGGCCTACGAGCAGTACTTC. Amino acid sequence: CASSLSGGAYEQYF.

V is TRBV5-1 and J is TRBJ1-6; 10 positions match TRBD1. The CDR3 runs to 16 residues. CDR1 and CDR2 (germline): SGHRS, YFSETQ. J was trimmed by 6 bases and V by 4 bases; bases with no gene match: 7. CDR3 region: CASSPRQGAGNSPLHF. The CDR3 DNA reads TGCGCCAGCAGCCCCCGACAGGGGGCCGGTAATTCACCCCTCCACTTT.

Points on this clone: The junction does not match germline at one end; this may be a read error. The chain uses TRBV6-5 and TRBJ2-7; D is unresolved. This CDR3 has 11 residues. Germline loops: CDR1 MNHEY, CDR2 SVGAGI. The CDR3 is CASSYSSEQYF. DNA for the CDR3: TGTGCCAGCAGTTACTCCTCCGAGCAGTACTTC.

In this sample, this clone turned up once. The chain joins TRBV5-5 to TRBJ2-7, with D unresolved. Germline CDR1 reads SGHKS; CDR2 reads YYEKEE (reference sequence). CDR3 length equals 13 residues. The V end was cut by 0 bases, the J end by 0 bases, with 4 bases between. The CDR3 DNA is TGTGCCAGCAGCTTGGCCACCTCCTACGAGCAGTACTTC. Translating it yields CASSLATSYEQYF.

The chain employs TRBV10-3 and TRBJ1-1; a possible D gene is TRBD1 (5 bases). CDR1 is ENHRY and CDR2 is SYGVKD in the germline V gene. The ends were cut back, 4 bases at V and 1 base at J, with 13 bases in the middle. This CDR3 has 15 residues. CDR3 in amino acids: CAISATGQGNTEAFF. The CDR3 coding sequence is TGTGCCATCAGTGCCACGGGGCAGGGGAACACTGAAGCTTTCTTT.

The CDR3 loop reads CASSFGRASEQYF. As DNA, the CDR3 is TGTGCCAGCAGCTTTGGGAGGGCAAGCGAGCAGTACTTC. The genes are TRBV7-6 and TRBJ2-7; 7 bases are shared with TRBD2. The V and J ends lost 3 bases and 6 bases, in that order; junction bases with no gene match: 5. Germline V gene data show CDR1 as SGHVS and CDR2 as FNYEAQ. The CDR3 totals 13 residues.

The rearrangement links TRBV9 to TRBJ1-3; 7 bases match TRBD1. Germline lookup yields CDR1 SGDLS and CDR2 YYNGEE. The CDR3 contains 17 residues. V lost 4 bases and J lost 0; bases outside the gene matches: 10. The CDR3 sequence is CASSFGQDLLSGNTIYF. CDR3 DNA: TGTGCCAGCAGCTTTGGACAGGACCTCCTCTCTGGAAACACCATATATTTT.

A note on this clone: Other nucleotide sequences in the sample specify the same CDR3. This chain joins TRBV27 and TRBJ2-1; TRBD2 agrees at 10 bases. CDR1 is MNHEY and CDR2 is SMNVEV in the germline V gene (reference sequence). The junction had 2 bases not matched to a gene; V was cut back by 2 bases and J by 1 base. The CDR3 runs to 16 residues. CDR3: CASSLLAGVSYNEQFF. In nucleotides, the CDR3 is TGTGCCAGCAGTTTACTAGCGGGAGTATCCTACAATGAGCAGTTCTTC.